Each of the 25 T cell receptor beta chains below was sequenced from the same sample in a study of cytomegalovirus exposure and HLA in healthy donors. The PCR ran on 60 Vbeta and 13 Jbeta primers. Repertoires were generated with immunoSEQ multiplex PCR, while TCRdb's copy carries only in-frame clones and drops some. The sample consists of roughly 150,000 clones, more than 70% of them appearing once. The sequenced material came from PBMCs. The receptor set was obtained from a male donor in good health and CMV-seronegative.

V usage is TRBV5-1 and J usage is TRBJ1-5; 7 bases line up with TRBD1. J was trimmed by 3 bases and V by 4 bases; bases with no gene match: 7. Germline values: CDR1 SGHRS, CDR2 YFSETQ. The CDR3 is made up of 15 amino acids. The CDR3 DNA reads TGCGCCAGCAGCCCTATGGGACAGTTCAATCAGCCCCAGCATTTT. This encodes CASSPMGQFNQPQHF.

The chain uses TRBV10-3 and TRBJ2-7; 7 nucleotides align to TRBD2. The V segment lost 5 bases and the J segment 5 bases; nucleotides outside the gene matches: 12. Germline lookup yields CDR1 ENHRY and CDR2 SYGVKD. This CDR3 is 15 amino acids long. This chain's CDR3 is CAISSNGGIVDEQYF. The CDR3 DNA reads as TGTGCCATCAGTAGTAACGGGGGGATAGTCGACGAGCAGTACTTC.

DNA for the CDR3: TGTGCCAGCAGTGAACACACGACAGTAAATCAGCCCCAGCATTTT. Encoded protein: CASSEHTTVNQPQHF. V and J are TRBV6-1 and TRBJ1-5, with D possibly matching TRBD1 (5 bases). Trimming removed 2 bases from V and 4 bases from J, with 12 bases in between. Germline V gene lookup returns CDR1 MNHNS and CDR2 SASEGT. CDR3 length: 15 residues.

This clone was detected only a few times. Here the CDR3 DNA reads TGTGCCAGCAGCGCCTCCTACAGGTTGAAAGATACGCAGTATTTT. This codes for CASSASYRLKDTQYF. The genes are TRBV9 and TRBJ2-3, with D perhaps matching TRBD1 (5 bases). Germline CDR1 and CDR2: SGDLS and YYNGEE. Trimming took 3 bases from V and 5 from J, leaving 16 bases between them. The CDR3 extends over 15 amino acids.

The chain uses TRBV5-1 and TRBJ2-6; D might be TRBD2 (5 bases). The V gene lost 9 bases and the J gene lost 3 bases, with 16 bases spanning the gap. The CDR3 is 15 amino acids. The germline V gene has CDR1 SGHRS and CDR2 YFSETQ. CDR3 protein: CATKGGSGGANVLTF. DNA of the CDR3: TGCGCCACCAAAGGAGGATCGGGTGGGGCCAACGTCCTGACTTTC.

J is TRBJ2-1 and V is TRBV10-3, with TRBD1 identical over 7 bases. The CDR3 is 14 amino acids. Unmatched junction bases numbered 8, after V lost 4 bases and J lost 8 bases. Germline CDR1 is ENHRY and CDR2 is SYGVKD. In DNA form, the CDR3 reads TGTGCCATCAGTGGTTCTCAGGGGGTCTATGAGCAGTTCTTC. It specifies CAISGSQGVYEQFF.

This chain connects TRBV9 to TRBJ1-4; perhaps TRBD1 as D (5 bases). V shed 0 bases and J shed 4 bases, with 10 bases lying between them. This CDR3 spans 15 amino acids. Germline V gene lookup returns CDR1 SGDLS and CDR2 YYNGEE. In nucleotides, the CDR3 is TGTGCCAGCAGCGTAGTAGCAGGGATTAATGAAAAACTGTTTTTT. It is translated as CASSVVAGINEKLFF.

The genes are TRBV21-1 and TRBJ1-2. TRBV21-1 is a documented pseudogene. The CDR3 has 18 residues. CDR3 nucleotide sequence: TGTGCCAGGCCATACCTAGCTATAACCAGGACCTTAAACTATGGCTACACCTTC. This sequence encodes CARPYLAITRTLNYGYTF.

The chain combines TRBV30 with TRBJ1-2; D is possibly TRBD1 (6 bases). Trimming pared 5 bases from V and 2 bases from J, leaving 9 bases between. The V gene's germline CDR1 is GTSNPN and CDR2 SVGIG (reference sequence). The CDR3 is 12 residues long. CDR3 bases: TGTGCCTGGTTCAGGGGCAACTATGGCTACACCTTC. Protein: CAWFRGNYGYTF.

The chain combines TRBV15 with TRBJ1-5; 7 positions match TRBD1. The CDR3 contains 16 residues. Losses at the gene ends were 0 bases for V and 4 bases for J; bases not matched to a gene: 6. The V gene's germline CDR1 is LNHNV and CDR2 YYDKDF (reference sequence). This CDR3 is CATSRDWGRGNQPQHF. DNA for the CDR3: TGTGCCACCAGCAGAGATTGGGGCAGGGGGAATCAGCCCCAGCATTTT.

The rearrangement joins TRBV18 to TRBJ2-5; 9 bases match TRBD1. V trimming: 5 bases; J trimming: 4 bases; junction bases outside the gene matches: 2. The germline V gene has CDR1 KGHSH and CDR2 LQKENI. The CDR3 has 13 amino acids. This CDR3 reads CASSLTGGETQYF. The CDR3 DNA is TGTGCCAGCTCATTGACAGGGGGAGAGACCCAGTACTTC.

The V gene is TRBV6-1, the J gene TRBJ1-5; TRBD1 matches at 9 bases. The CDR3 has 15 amino acids. V lost 6 bases to trimming and J lost 7 bases; unmatched junction nucleotides: 10. CDR1 is MNHNS, CDR2 SASEGT, per germline. CDR3 DNA: TGTGCCAGCAGCTTCCAGGGGGACAGGGACCAGCCCCAGCATTTT. Residues: CASSFQGDRDQPQHF.

This clone was picked up one time. The V call is TRBV2, the J call TRBJ1-2, with 7 bases identical to TRBD1. The germline V gene has CDR1 SNHLY and CDR2 FYNNEI. V trimming: 6 bases; J trimming: 2 bases; junction bases outside the gene matches: 9. The CDR3 has 15 residues. The CDR3 DNA follows: TGTGCCAGCAGCCAATTGGGACAGCTCAACTATGGCTACACCTTC. This gives the protein CASSQLGQLNYGYTF.

The chain recombines TRBV21-1 with TRBJ2-7; the table gives TRBD2 as D, unverified against the DNA. TRBV21-1 is flagged as a pseudogene. The CDR3 runs to 16 residues. CDR3 loop: CASSKAGRGHSYEQYF. DNA of the CDR3: TGTGCCAGCAGCAAAGCGGGGCGGGGCCACTCCTACGAGCAGTACTTC.

In this sample, this clone turned up once. The chain links TRBV30 to TRBJ1-5; 7 positions match TRBD1. V was pared by 1 base and J by 6 bases, with 12 bases of the junction left unmatched. CDR3 length: 16 residues. Germline V CDR1 and CDR2: GTSNPN, SVGIG (reference sequence). The chain's CDR3 is CAWSDTGRGIFQPQHF. As DNA, the CDR3 is TGTGCCTGGAGTGATACGGGCAGGGGGATCTTTCAGCCCCAGCATTTT. The variable domain in full, with the rest retrieved from reference TRBV30 and TRBJ1-5, is SQTIHQWPATLVQPVGSPLSLECTVEGTSNPNLYWYRQAAGRGLQLLFYSVGIGQISSEVPQNLSASRPQDRQFILSSKKLLLSDSGFYLCAWSDTGRGIFQPQHFGDGTRLSIL.

The chain employs TRBV5-1 and TRBJ2-5, with 8 bases matching TRBD1. CDR1 SGHRS and CDR2 YFSETQ come from the germline V gene. V dropped 1 base and J dropped 2; count of bases not matched to a gene: 4. This CDR3 has 15 amino acids. CDR3 region: CASSLIGTGQETQYF. CDR3 in DNA: TGCGCCAGCAGCTTGATAGGGACAGGACAAGAGACCCAGTACTTC.

For the CDR3, the DNA is TGTGCCAGCAGTGGTGACGCAGGGATCCGGGAGACCCAGTACTTC. Its translation is CASSGDAGIRETQYF. This chain uses TRBV2 with TRBJ2-5; possibly TRBD1 for D (5 bases). V lost 4 bases and J 5 bases, leaving 17 bases between the germline ends. The CDR3 runs to 15 residues. CDR1 and CDR2 from the germline V gene are SNHLY and FYNNEI. The entire variable domain, with the rest obtained from reference TRBV2 and TRBJ2-5, is as follows: EPEVTQTPSHQVTQMGQEVILRCVPISNHLYFYWYRQILGQKVEFLVSFYNNEISEKSEIFDDQFSVERPDGSNFTLKIRSTKLEDSAMYFCASSGDAGIRETQYFGPGTRLLVL.

This chain uses TRBV27 with TRBJ1-3; 8 nucleotides line up with TRBD1. The CDR3 has 14 amino acids. Germline values: CDR1 MNHEY, CDR2 SMNVEV (reference sequence). With 5 bases clipped from V and 3 bases from J, the junction kept 3 bases outside the gene matches. For the CDR3, the DNA is TGTGCCAGCAGTCCCGACAGGGGTGGAAACACCATATATTTT. It specifies CASSPDRGGNTIYF.

The rearrangement links TRBV5-6 to TRBJ2-3, with 9 bases fitting TRBD2. Trimming took 0 bases from V and 4 from J; bases not matched to a gene: 3. Per the germline V gene, CDR1 is SGHDT and CDR2 is YYEEEE. CDR3 length equals 15 residues. CDR3 coding DNA: TGTGCCAGCAGCTTGGATAGCGGGAGCTCAGATACGCAGTATTTT. Amino acids: CASSLDSGSSDTQYF.

CDR3 loop: CAWNPNDRGPLNEKLFF. CDR3 bases: TGTGCCTGGAACCCAAATGACAGGGGACCTCTTAATGAAAAACTGTTTTTT. This chain links TRBV30 with TRBJ1-4; 8 bases map to TRBD1. CDR3 length equals 17 residues. The V and J ends lost 4 bases and 4 bases, in that order; junction bases with no gene match: 14. The germline V gene has CDR1 GTSNPN and CDR2 SVGIG (reference sequence).

The rearrangement joins TRBV30 to TRBJ2-7; tentatively, D is TRBD1 (6 bases). Germline V gene sequence: CDR1 GTSNPN, CDR2 SVGIG (reference sequence). Between the trimmed V and J ends, which lost 2 bases and 6 bases, there was a span of 8 bases. The length of the CDR3 is 11 residues. This CDR3 is CAWSKGVEQYF. The CDR3 bases are TGTGCCTGGAGTAAGGGGGTCGAGCAGTACTTC.

The chain combines TRBV15 with TRBJ2-7; 12 bases fit TRBD2. The J segment lost 6 bases and the V segment lost 0 bases, leaving 9 bases of the junction unmatched. There are 17 residues in the CDR3. CDR1 LNHNV and CDR2 YYDKDF come from the germline V gene (reference sequence). The CDR3 DNA is TGTGCCACCAGCAGAGATTCGGCACTAGCGGGAGGTGCCGAGCAGTACTTC. This sequence encodes CATSRDSALAGGAEQYF.

This clone was seen more than once but under ten times. V gene TRBV5-1 combines with J gene TRBJ1-1, with D hard to call. CDR1 and CDR2 (germline): SGHRS, YFSETQ. V lost 5 bases and J 1 base, leaving 12 bases between the germline ends. CDR3 length: 14 amino acids. CDR3 amino acids: CASSESNRNTEAFF. Written as DNA, the CDR3 is TGCGCCAGCAGTGAGTCCAATAGGAACACTGAAGCTTTCTTT.

The chain links TRBV27 to TRBJ2-5; 13 bases match TRBD2. The CDR3 spans 15 residues. CDR1 is MNHEY and CDR2 is SMNVEV in the germline V gene (reference sequence). After removal of 2 bases from V and 6 bases from J, the junction contained 3 bases not matched to a gene. The CDR3 coding sequence is TGTGCCAGCAGTTTAACGACTAGCGGGAGGAAGACCCAGTACTTC. Encoded protein: CASSLTTSGRKTQYF.

In this sample, this clone turned up a few times. The J gene is TRBJ1-5, the V gene TRBV11-2, with D unclear. The germline V gene has CDR1 SGHAT and CDR2 FQNNGV. The V end was cut by 5 bases, the J end by 4 bases, with 9 bases between. This CDR3 has 13 amino acids. The CDR3 loop reads CASSPHENQPQHF. The CDR3 coding sequence is TGTGCCAGCAGCCCACACGAAAATCAGCCCCAGCATTTT.